A single TCR beta chain is shown here with its context. Under the authors' procedure: Estimates of nucleated cell counts were drawn from the amplification of reference gene primers. Profiling relied on immunoSEQ multiplex PCR, and the TCRdb table lists in-frame clones only, not all of them. Clone size and the V and J calls come from that table; the DNA yielded D and trimming. The sample holds some 500,000 clones, over 75% seen once. The data were obtained in a study of blood T cell repertoires in COVID-19. Background on the study: The United States, Italy and Spain provided the acute and convalescent COVID-19 samples. T cells, B-cell-depleted T cells, or PBMCs provided the cDNA or gDNA that served as material.

This CDR3 is 14 amino acids long. Assignments of participants to cohorts depended upon their own reported clinical history. What was sequenced was PBMCs or T cells enriched from blood (not recorded which). J is TRBJ1-6 and V is TRBV21-1; the table assigns TRBD1, which was not confirmed against the DNA. TRBV21-1 represents a pseudogene. The sequence came from a woman in her 40s who had recovered from COVID-19. The CDR3 here is CASSKRYSSTPLHF. In DNA form, the CDR3 reads TGTGCCAGCAGCAAAAGGTACAGTAGTACACCCCTCCACTTT.